The present entry profiles one T cell receptor beta chain with its context. The read ends 3 residues shy of where the CDR3 ends; the end is completed using the germline J gene. Assay used: immunoSEQ multiplex PCR; TCRdb lists only in-frame clones, some missing. The table for this sample gives roughly 30,000 clones. The entry originates in a study of T cells in women clearing cervical HPV infection. Germline CDR1 DFQATT, CDR2 SNEGSKA (reference sequence). J lost 3 bases, V lost 5 bases, and 6 bases had no gene match. The CDR3 is 13 amino acids. Sequenced material: blood buffy coat. The chain carries TRBV20-1 and TRBJ2-5; 7 bases line up with TRBD1. This clonotype was sampled from a woman aged 18-69 years with a cervical HPV16 infection that either progressed to CIN3+ or cleared (not recorded which). CDR3 in amino acids: CSAATGVEETQYF. Incomplete CDR3 DNA: TGCAGTGCTGCCACAGGGGTGGAAGAGACC.